This T cell receptor (beta chain) derives from a study of response to subunit inactivated influenza vaccine. Broader study findings: Seasonal influenza vaccination, on each occasion, was suggested by the authors to recruit few new T cells.

A remark on this clonotype: The target antigen is unknown.

TCRdb itself ran the RT-PCR reads through MiXCR, one entry per CDR3 protein. Altogether about 300,000 distinct CDR3 sequences are present, 20% to 25% being singletons, with the ten largest covering about a tenth. CDR1 is SQVTM, CDR2 ANQGSEA, per germline. Unmatched junction bases numbered 19, after V lost 7 bases and J lost 5 bases. The CDR3 totals 17 residues. This specimen was PBMCs from blood, taken about 20 months after vaccination. The sequence came from a man in his fifties or sixties who received an inactivated influenza vaccine. The chain joins TRBV29-1 to TRBJ1-5, with 8 bases aligning to TRBD1. CDR3 in amino acids: CSAPKAGQAEADQPQHF. The CDR3 bases are TGCAGCGCTCCCAAAGCGGGACAGGCCGAAGCCGATCAGCCCCAGCATTTT.